This record covers a single T cell receptor beta chain. No antigen is known for it. The data originate from a study of beta chain features in type 1 diabetes. The length of the CDR3 is 13 residues. V lost 6 bases and J lost 8, with 15 bases in between. CDR1 and CDR2 from the germline V gene are MNHNY and SVGAGI (reference sequence). The study reverse transcribed the entire isolated RNA, so it sequenced expressed TCRB transcripts. Sequencing was performed with immunoSEQ multiplex PCR; in TCRdb, only in-frame clones are kept and a portion is missing. The sample carries around 170,000 clones, over 7.5% recorded once. Based on CD45RO/CCR7/CD25/CD127/CD95/CD27, CD4+ regulatory, stem cell-like memory, naive and central memory cells were sorted. Points from the study as a whole: Researchers reported that naive, central memory and Treg TCRB repertoires appeared more similar in patients than in healthy donors. Moderately but significantly shorter TCRB CDR3s were found in Type 1 diabetes patients in all four CD4+ subsets.

Sequenced material: central memory CD4+ T cells from blood. J is TRBJ2-3 and V is TRBV6-6, with D possibly matching TRBD2 (6 bases). The receptor was isolated from a woman in her late teens or twenties in good health. CDR3 loop: CASSSIVGGTQYF. CDR3 bases: TGTGCCAGCAGCTCCATCGTGGGGGGTACGCAGTATTTT.